This TCR beta chain was retrieved from a study of post-analysis software for immune sequencing data (dated by TCRdb to the mid-2010s). In the study overall: The recorded disease courses included relapsing-remitting, secondary progressive and progressive-relapsing multiple sclerosis, and some patients had no subtype annotation. A subset of samples was prepared in parallel using single-end sample barcoding, then pooled and co-amplified after Illumina adapter ligation. The patient repertoires were compared against 11 previously published healthy control repertoires obtained from donors aged roughly 6 to 25 years.

The library was produced with PCR. For sequencing, an Illumina HiSeq 2500 was employed. To reduce PCR and sequencing biases, unique molecular identifiers were built into the TCR beta cDNA libraries. Per 1 to 10 million input T cells, roughly 500,000 cDNA molecules were obtained, such that each molecule approximated one T cell. The patient libraries were prepared and sequenced with the same protocol used for the earlier healthy control dataset. Samples belonging to the same batch were prepared together, multiplexed and sequenced on a shared HiSeq lane. In the paper's pipeline: Raw barcoded reads were processed with MIGEC, discarding single-read molecular identifier groups before consensus assembly and CDR3 extraction. Clonotype tables were post-analysed with VDJtools, normalizing diversity by down-sampling all datasets to the smallest sample size. To correct batch-related cross-sample contamination, repertoire overlap clustering matched CDR3 amino acid sequences but not nucleotide sequences. TCRdb reworked the public reads: Q25 trimming with fastp, MiXCR clone assembly, productive beta chains retained. When rows share a CDR3 protein, they turn into one entry using the most common DNA and genes. In this record, the V and J calls reflect TCRdb's handling and not the investigators' own analysis. Present in this sample are hundreds of thousands of distinct CDR3 sequences, around 27% of which were seen just once. The ten top clones hold approximately 0.55% of the sample.

To demonstrate the VDJtools post-analysis software, TCR beta repertoires were profiled from the peripheral blood of more than ten young patients with multiple sclerosis. Multiple sclerosis patients were children and adolescents aged about 6 to 16 years. Results and caveats for the whole study, not just this receptor: Compared with controls, multiple sclerosis patients had significantly lower normalized Chao1 diversity, a finding suggesting substantial peripheral T-cell clonal expansion. The control group was slightly older than the multiple sclerosis patient group. Significantly higher frequencies in patients than in controls were found for about 5 TRBV segments, including TRBV5-6, TRBV5-1 and TRBV20-1. When samples were clustered directly using the F measure, samples prepared in the same batch co-clustered strongly, which prompted a batch-effect correction.

The CDR3 spans 10 residues, from the cysteine through the phenylalanine. Only the CDR3 portion is preserved as DNA: 30 bases, with reading frame beginning at the first base. CDR1 and CDR2 are drawn from the germline V gene: SQVTM, ANQGSEA. The junction carries 10 bases between V and J, which are trimmed by 7 bases and 9 bases respectively. This clonotype occurred many times. It lacks a known antigen. No base-level quality is on record; no much larger clone is a single base apart. This sequence uses TRBV29-1 and TRBJ2-1; the D gene assignment is ambiguous. Sequencing was done on a sample of blood. The sequence was obtained from a girl under 18 with multiple sclerosis. Here the CDR3 is given as CSASALEQFF. The base sequence is TGCAGCGCCAGCGCCCTTGAGCAGTTCTTC.